This note documents a single T cell receptor beta chain sequence. Samples from alopecia areata patients were lesional scalp punch biopsies and peripheral blood. As the sequencing template, cDNA was produced by extracting RNA and reverse transcribing it. Repertoires were generated with immunoSEQ multiplex PCR, while TCRdb's copy carries only in-frame clones and drops some. Of hundreds of thousands of clones in the sample, 50% to 65% are singletons; the top ten hold around 0.46%. The CDR3 covers 16 residues. V lost 6 bases and J lost 0, with 15 bases in between. From germline, CDR1 is SEHNR and CDR2 FQNEAQ (reference sequence). The entry originates in a study of CD8+ T cells in alopecia areata. Overall study: Patients remained on tofacitinib for 6 to 18 months and then went 6 months without it.

The gene calls are TRBV7-9 and TRBJ2-1; D perhaps matches TRBD1 (5 bases). This TCR derives from a human donor with alopecia areata. Sequenced material: CD4+ T cells sorted from blood, taken at week 0. DNA for the CDR3: TGTGCCAGCAGTGTGGGGCCCAAGAGCTCCTACAATGAGCAGTTCTTC. Translation gives CASSVGPKSSYNEQFF. The full variable domain, with the rest looked up from reference TRBV7-9 and TRBJ2-1, is DTGVSQNPRHKITKRGQNVTFRCDPISEHNRLYWYRQTLGQGPEFLTYFQNEAQLEKSRLLSDRFSAERPKGSFSTLEIQRTEQGDSAMYLCASSVGPKSSYNEQFFGPGTRLTVL.